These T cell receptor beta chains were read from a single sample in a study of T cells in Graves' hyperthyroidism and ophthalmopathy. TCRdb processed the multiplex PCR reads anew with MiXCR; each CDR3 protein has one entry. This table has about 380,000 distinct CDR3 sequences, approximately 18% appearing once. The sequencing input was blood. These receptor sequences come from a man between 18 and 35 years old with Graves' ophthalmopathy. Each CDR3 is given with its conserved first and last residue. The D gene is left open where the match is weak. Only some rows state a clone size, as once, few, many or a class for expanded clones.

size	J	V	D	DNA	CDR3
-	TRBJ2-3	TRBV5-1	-	TGCGCCAGCAGCGCCGGGCCTAGCACAGATACGCAGTATTTT	CASSAGPSTDTQYF
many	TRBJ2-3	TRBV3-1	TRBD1	TGTGCCAGCAGTCAAGGGACAGGCAGTACAGATACGCAGTATTTT	CASSQGTGSTDTQYF
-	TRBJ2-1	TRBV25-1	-	TGTGCCAGCGCGGCGAGAGGAGCCTACAATGAGCAGTTCTTC	CASAARGAYNEQFF
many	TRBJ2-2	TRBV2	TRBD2	TGTGCCAGCAGTGAAGTCGCGCTAGCGGGGGGAACCGGGGAGCTGTTTTTT	CASSEVALAGGTGELFF
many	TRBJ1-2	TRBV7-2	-	TGTGCCAGCAGCTCCGATAGCACTTCCGGCTATGGCTACACCTTC	CASSSDSTSGYGYTF
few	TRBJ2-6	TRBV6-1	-	TGTGCCAGCAGTGAAGCGCAGTTCTCTGGGGCCAACGTCCTGACTTTC	CASSEAQFSGANVLTF
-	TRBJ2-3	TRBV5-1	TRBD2	TGCGCCAGCAGCTCGATGACTAGCGGGGGGTTGGAGGATACGCAGTATTTT	CASSSMTSGGLEDTQYF
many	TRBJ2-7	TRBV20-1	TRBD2	TGCAGTGCTCCCGGACTAGCCTACGAGCAGTACTTC	CSAPGLAYEQYF
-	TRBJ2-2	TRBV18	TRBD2	TGTGCCAGCTCACCACCGGGAGGGCTGAACACCGGGGAGCTGTTTTTT	CASSPPGGLNTGELFF
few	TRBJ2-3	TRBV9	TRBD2	TGTGCCAGCAGCCCCCACGGACTAACGGGGGGTTTTGCAGATACGCAGTATTTT	CASSPHGLTGGFADTQYF
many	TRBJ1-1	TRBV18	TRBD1	TGTGCCAGCTCACTTCCCCCAAAACAGGGGCCAGAAGCTTTCTTT	CASSLPPKQGPEAFF
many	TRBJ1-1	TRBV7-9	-	TGTGCCATTCCGTGGGGATCGAACACTGAAGCTTTCTTT	CAIPWGSNTEAFF